The source of this T cell receptor beta chain is a study of Graves' ophthalmopathy and Graves' hyperthyroidism. The overall study: Researchers obtained peripheral blood at initial diagnosis, before any treatment had begun.

Study outcomes and limitations: A majority of expanded thyroid clonotypes exceeding 0.001 frequency were likewise present in blood.

V shed 5 bases and J shed 11 bases, with 3 bases lying between them. Germline loops: CDR1 MNHNS, CDR2 SASEGT. The CDR3 length is 8 residues. From RNA, the CDR3 regions of TCR beta chains were amplified and sequenced. The first round was an RT-PCR with HTBI primers, and the second round was a multiplex PCR. From the multiplex PCR reads, TCRdb called clonotypes with MiXCR, one entry per CDR3 protein. The table has roughly 500,000 distinct CDR3 sequences, under 15% seen once. This clonotype came up many times. Its cognate antigen is unknown. Moderately to severely active ophthalmopathy under 3 months, CAS at least 3, NOSPECS at least 4. Clinical symptoms, serum thyroxine, TRAb, thyroid ultrasound and orbital computed tomography determined diagnosis.

The sequence was collected from a woman aged 25-40 years with Graves' ophthalmopathy. Sequencing input: blood. The J gene is TRBJ1-1, the V gene TRBV6-1, with D unclear. The CDR3 spells CASSSAFF. The DNA for the CDR3 is TGTGCCAGCAGTAGTGCTTTCTTT.